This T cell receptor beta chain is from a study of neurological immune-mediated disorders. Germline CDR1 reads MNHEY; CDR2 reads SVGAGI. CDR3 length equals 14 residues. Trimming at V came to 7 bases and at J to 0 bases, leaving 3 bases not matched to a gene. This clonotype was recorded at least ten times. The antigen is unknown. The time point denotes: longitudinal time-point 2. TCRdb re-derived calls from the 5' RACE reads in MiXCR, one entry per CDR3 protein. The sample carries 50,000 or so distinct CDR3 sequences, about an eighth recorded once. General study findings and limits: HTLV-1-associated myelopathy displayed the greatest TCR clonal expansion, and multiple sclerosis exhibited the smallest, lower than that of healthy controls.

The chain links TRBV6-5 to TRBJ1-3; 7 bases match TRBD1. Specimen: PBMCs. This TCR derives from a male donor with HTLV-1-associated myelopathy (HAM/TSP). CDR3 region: CASIDRASGNTIYF. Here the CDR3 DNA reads TGTGCCAGCATCGACAGGGCCTCTGGAAACACCATATATTTT.